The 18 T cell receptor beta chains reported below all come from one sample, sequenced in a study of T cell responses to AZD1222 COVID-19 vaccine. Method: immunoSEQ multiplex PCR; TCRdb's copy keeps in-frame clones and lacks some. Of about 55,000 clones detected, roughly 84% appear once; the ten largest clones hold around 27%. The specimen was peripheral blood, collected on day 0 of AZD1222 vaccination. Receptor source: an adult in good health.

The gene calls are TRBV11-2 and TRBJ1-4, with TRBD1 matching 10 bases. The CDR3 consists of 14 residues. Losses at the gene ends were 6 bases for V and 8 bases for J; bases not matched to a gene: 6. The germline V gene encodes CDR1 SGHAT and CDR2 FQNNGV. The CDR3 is CASRRDRGGEKLFF. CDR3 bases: TGTGCCAGCAGGAGGGACAGGGGAGGAGAAAAACTGTTTTTT.

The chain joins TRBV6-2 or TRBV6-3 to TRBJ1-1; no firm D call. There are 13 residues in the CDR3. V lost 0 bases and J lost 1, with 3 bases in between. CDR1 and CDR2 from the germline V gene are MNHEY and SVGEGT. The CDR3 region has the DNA TGTGCCAGCAGTTACTCTAGGAACACTGAAGCTTTCTTT. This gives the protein CASSYSRNTEAFF.

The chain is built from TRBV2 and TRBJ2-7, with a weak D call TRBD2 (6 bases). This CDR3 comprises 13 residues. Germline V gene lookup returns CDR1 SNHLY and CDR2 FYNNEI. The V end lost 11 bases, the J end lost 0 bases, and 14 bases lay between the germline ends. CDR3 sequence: CASCRGSSYEQYF. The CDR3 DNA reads TGTGCCTCTTGCCGGGGGAGCTCCTACGAGCAGTACTTC. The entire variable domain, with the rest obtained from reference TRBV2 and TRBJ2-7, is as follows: EPEVTQTPSHQVTQMGQEVILRCVPISNHLYFYWYRQILGQKVEFLVSFYNNEISEKSEIFDDQFSVERPDGSNFTLKIRSTKLEDSAMYFCASCRGSSYEQYFGPGTRLTVT.

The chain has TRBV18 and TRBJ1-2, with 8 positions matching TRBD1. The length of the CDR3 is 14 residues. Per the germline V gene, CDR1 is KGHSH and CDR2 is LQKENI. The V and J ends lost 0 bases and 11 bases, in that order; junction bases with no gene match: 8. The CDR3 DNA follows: TGTGCCAGCTCACCACCGAATGGACAGGGAGGGTACACCTTC. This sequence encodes CASSPPNGQGGYTF.

CDR3 coding DNA: TGCGCCAGCAGCCAAGAAGGGGGGGCCGAGAACACTGAAGCTTTCTTT. It encodes CASSQEGGAENTEAFF. The genes are TRBV4-1 and TRBJ1-1, with a weak D call TRBD1 (6 bases). CDR3 length: 16 residues. The V end was cut by 0 bases, the J end by 1 base, with 12 bases between. The germline V gene has CDR1 MGHRA and CDR2 YSYEKL.

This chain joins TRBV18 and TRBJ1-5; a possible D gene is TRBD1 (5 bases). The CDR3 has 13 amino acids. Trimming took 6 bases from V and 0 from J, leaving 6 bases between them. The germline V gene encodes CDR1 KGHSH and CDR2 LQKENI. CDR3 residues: CASSQGSNQPQHF. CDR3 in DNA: TGTGCCAGCTCCCAGGGTAGCAATCAGCCCCAGCATTTT.

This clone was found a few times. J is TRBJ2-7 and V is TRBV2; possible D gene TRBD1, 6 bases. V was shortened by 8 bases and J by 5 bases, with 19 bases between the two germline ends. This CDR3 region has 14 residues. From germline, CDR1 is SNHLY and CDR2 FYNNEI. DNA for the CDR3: TGTGCCAGCGAGACAGGACCCCCCGGGGACGAGCAGTACTTC. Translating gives CASETGPPGDEQYF. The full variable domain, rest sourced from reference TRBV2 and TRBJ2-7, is EPEVTQTPSHQVTQMGQEVILRCVPISNHLYFYWYRQILGQKVEFLVSFYNNEISEKSEIFDDQFSVERPDGSNFTLKIRSTKLEDSAMYFCASETGPPGDEQYFGPGTRLTVT.

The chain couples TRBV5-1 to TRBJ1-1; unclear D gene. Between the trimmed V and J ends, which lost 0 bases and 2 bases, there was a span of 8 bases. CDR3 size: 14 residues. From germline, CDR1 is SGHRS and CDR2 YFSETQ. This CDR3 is CASSLVPENTEAFF. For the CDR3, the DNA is TGCGCCAGCAGCTTGGTGCCCGAAAACACTGAAGCTTTCTTT.

The CDR3 here is CASSTRGRSSYEQYF. CDR3 bases: TGTGCCAGCAGCACCCGCGGGAGGTCCTCCTACGAGCAGTACTTC. The chain links TRBV7-3 to TRBJ2-7, with TRBD2 matching 8 bases. The CDR3 has 15 amino acids. The trim removed 5 bases at V and 0 bases at J, leaving 6 bases unmatched. Germline-derived CDR1 and CDR2 are SGHTA and FQGTGA. Looking up the rest from reference TRBV7-3 and TRBJ2-7 gives the full variable domain: GAGVSQTPSNKVTEKGKYVELRCDPISGHTALYWYRQSLGQGPEFLIYFQGTGAADDSGLPNDRFFAVRPEGSVSTLKIQRTERGDSAVYLCASSTRGRSSYEQYFGPGTRLTVT.

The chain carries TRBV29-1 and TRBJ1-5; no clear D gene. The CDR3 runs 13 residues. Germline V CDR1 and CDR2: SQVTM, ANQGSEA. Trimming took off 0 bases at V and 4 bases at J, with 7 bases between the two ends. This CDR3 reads CSVEEGLNQPQHF. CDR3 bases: TGCAGCGTTGAAGAGGGATTGAATCAGCCCCAGCATTTT.

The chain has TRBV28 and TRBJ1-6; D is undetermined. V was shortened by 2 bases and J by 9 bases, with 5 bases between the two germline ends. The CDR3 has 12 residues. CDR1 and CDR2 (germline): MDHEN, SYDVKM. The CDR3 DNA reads TGTGCCAGCAGTTTACAGATTTCACCCCTCCACTTT. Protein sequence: CASSLQISPLHF.

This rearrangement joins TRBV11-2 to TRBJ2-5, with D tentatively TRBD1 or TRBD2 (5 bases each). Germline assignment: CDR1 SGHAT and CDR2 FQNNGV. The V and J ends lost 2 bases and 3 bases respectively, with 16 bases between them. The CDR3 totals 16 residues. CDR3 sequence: CASSLQTGTAKETQYF. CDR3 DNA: TGTGCCAGCAGCTTACAAACGGGGACCGCAAAAGAGACCCAGTACTTC. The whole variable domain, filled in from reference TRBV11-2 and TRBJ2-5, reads EAGVAQSPRYKIIEKRQSVAFWCNPISGHATLYWYQQILGQGPKLLIQFQNNGVVDDSQLPKDRFSAERLKGVDSTLKIQPAKLEDSAVYLCASSLQTGTAKETQYFGPGTRLLVL.

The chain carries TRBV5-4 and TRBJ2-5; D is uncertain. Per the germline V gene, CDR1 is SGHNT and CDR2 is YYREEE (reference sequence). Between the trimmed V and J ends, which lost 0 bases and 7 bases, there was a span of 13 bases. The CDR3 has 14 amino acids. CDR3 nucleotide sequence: TGTGCCAGCAGCTTGGGTCTGGGCCGCCGGACCCAGTACTTC. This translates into CASSLGLGRRTQYF.

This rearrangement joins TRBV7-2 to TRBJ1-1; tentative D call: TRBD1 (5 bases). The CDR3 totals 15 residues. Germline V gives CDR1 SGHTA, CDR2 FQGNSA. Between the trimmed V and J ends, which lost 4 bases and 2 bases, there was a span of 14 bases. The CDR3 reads CASSSPGLSNTEAFF. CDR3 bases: TGTGCCAGCAGCTCTCCGGGACTGAGTAACACTGAAGCTTTCTTT. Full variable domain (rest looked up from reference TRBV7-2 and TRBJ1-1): GAGVSQSPSNKVTEKGKDVELRCDPISGHTALYWYRQSLGQGLEFLIYFQGNSAPDKSGLPSDRFSAERTGGSVSTLTIQRTQQEDSAVYLCASSSPGLSNTEAFFGQGTRLTVV.

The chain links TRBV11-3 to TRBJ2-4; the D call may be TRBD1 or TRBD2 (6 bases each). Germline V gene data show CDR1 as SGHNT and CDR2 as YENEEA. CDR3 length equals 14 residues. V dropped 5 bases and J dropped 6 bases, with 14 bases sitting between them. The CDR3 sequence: CASSNRQEGNIQYF. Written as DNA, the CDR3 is TGTGCCAGCAGCAACCGACAGGAGGGAAACATTCAGTACTTC.

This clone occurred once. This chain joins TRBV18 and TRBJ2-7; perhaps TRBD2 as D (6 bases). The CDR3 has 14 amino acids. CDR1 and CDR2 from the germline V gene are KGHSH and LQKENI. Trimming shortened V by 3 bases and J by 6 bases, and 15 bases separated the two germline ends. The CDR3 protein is CASSPGRRGGEQYF. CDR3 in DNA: TGTGCCAGCTCACCGGGGAGAAGGGGAGGCGAGCAGTACTTC.

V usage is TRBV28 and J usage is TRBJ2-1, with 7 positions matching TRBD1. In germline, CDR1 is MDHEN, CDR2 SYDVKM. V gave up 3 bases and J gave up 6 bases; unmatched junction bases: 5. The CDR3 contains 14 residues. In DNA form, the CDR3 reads TGTGCCAGCAGTTTCCCGACAGGGTCCAATGAGCAGTTCTTC. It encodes CASSFPTGSNEQFF.

The CDR3 protein is CASSHFGTGGCRETQYF. The CDR3 nucleotides read TGCGCCAGCAGTCACTTTGGGACAGGGGGCTGTCGGGAGACCCAGTACTTC. The chain employs TRBV23-1 and TRBJ2-5, with 12 bases identical to TRBD1. TRBV23-1 is classed as an ORF, of uncertain function. Trimming cost V 3 bases and J 5 bases; bases outside gene matches: 10. The CDR3 has 17 amino acids.